The 20 T cell receptor beta chains listed next were all sequenced from one sample in a study of blood T cells in healthy people across ages. A second PCR, run for about 6 to 12 cycles, used a sample-barcoded 5' primer plus a J-beta primer mix. TCRdb called the 5' RACE reads again in MiXCR, with one record for every CDR3 protein. The sample carries about 720,000 distinct CDR3 sequences, approximately 22% recorded once. The specimen sequenced was blood. The source of these receptors is a man aged 70 or older in good health.

The chain uses TRBV15 and TRBJ2-7; 13 bases line up with TRBD2. The CDR3 length is 17 residues. CDR1 LNHNV and CDR2 YYDKDF come from the germline V gene (reference sequence). The CDR3 DNA reads TGTGCCACCAGCAGAGATCTGGGACTAGCGGGAAGATACGAGCAGTCCGTC. Its translation: CATSRDLGLAGRYEQSV.

The J gene is TRBJ2-4, the V gene TRBV28; D is perhaps TRBD1 (8 bases). Trimming took 7 bases from V and 3 from J, leaving 16 bases between them. The V gene's germline CDR1 is MDHEN and CDR2 SYDVKM. The CDR3 is 15 amino acids. CDR3 protein: CASTKGGTGKNIQYF. The DNA for the CDR3 is TGTGCCAGCACCAAGGGGGGGACAGGCAAAAACATTCAGTACTTC.

This clonotype was detected a few times. The chain is built from TRBV7-8 and TRBJ2-7; 7 nucleotides line up with TRBD2. Germline trimming cut 5 bases from V and 3 bases from J; bases unmatched to any gene: 4. The CDR3 runs to 13 residues. Germline values: CDR1 SGHVS, CDR2 FQNEAQ. The CDR3 bases are TGTGCCAGCAGCATGTGGGACTACTACGAGCAGTACGTC. Translation: CASSMWDYYEQYV.

This clonotype has only a few counts. The chain joins TRBV12-3 or TRBV12-4 to TRBJ2-5, with D hard to call. Between the trimmed V and J ends, which lost 4 bases and 8 bases, there was a span of 11 bases. The CDR3 extends over 12 amino acids. The CDR3 sequence is CASSSRAFTQYF. Here the CDR3 DNA reads TGTGCCAGCAGTTCTCGGGCCTTTACCCAGTACTTC.

This clonotype showed up just a few times. J is TRBJ1-2 and V is TRBV20-1, with D perhaps TRBD1 (5 bases). The CDR3 length is 14 residues. Germline V lookup: CDR1 DFQATT, CDR2 SNEGSKA (reference sequence). V lost 0 bases and J lost 4, with 12 bases in between. CDR3: CSARDPGTGYGYTF. In DNA form, the CDR3 reads TGCAGTGCTAGAGACCCCGGGACGGGCTATGGCTACACCTTC.

This clonotype was recorded a few times. The CDR3 bases are TGTGCCAGCAGTTCGGCAGTATATGGCTACACCTTC. Its translation is CASSSAVYGYTF. This chain uses TRBV12-3 or TRBV12-4 with TRBJ1-2; D is unresolved. V was shortened by 4 bases and J by 5 bases, with 8 bases between the two germline ends. The CDR3 is 12 residues long.

This clonotype was observed a handful of times. V is TRBV19 and J is TRBJ2-5; 9 bases agree with TRBD1. CDR3 length: 16 residues. J lost 3 bases, V lost 3 bases, and 8 bases had no gene match. Germline CDR1 is LNHDA and CDR2 is SQIVND (reference sequence). The CDR3, as DNA: TGTGCCAGTAGTATTAAGGACAGGGGAATTAAAGAGACCCAGTACTTC. Its translation: CASSIKDRGIKETQYF.

This clonotype was seen more than once but under ten times. The V call is TRBV7-2, the J call TRBJ2-5; no clear D. Trimming removed 5 bases from V and 2 bases from J, with 12 bases in between. The CDR3 totals 14 residues. Per germline, CDR1 SGHTA and CDR2 FQGNSA. The CDR3 DNA follows: TGTGCCAGCAGCAATAAGGGCCAGCAAGAGACCCAGTACTTC. Translation gives CASSNKGQQETQYF.

This clonotype showed up just a few times. The V gene is TRBV20-1, the J gene TRBJ2-3; no reliable D call. The CDR3 length is 13 residues. Trimming left V 0 bases short and J 7 bases short, with 11 bases between. Germline assignment: CDR1 DFQATT and CDR2 SNEGSKA (reference sequence). The CDR3 region is CSARDVQSYTQYF. DNA for the CDR3: TGCAGTGCTAGAGATGTGCAGTCATATACGCAGTATTTT.

CDR3 in amino acids: CASKGQYNSPLHF. The CDR3 nucleotides are TGTGCCAGCAAGGGGCAGTATAATTCACCCCTCCACTTT. The V call is TRBV28, the J call TRBJ1-6; D is possibly TRBD1 (5 bases). Germline CDR1 and CDR2: MDHEN and SYDVKM. Trimming left V 7 bases short and J 4 bases short, with 8 bases between. This CDR3 spans 13 amino acids.

In its sample, this clonotype was seen a few times. This chain joins TRBV3-1 and TRBJ2-1; D call uncertain. Germline lookup yields CDR1 LGHDT and CDR2 YNNKEL (reference sequence). The CDR3 length is 15 residues. V was shortened by 3 bases and J by 7 bases, with 16 bases between the two germline ends. The CDR3 nucleotides read TGTGCCAGCAGCCAGGAAGCAGATTCACAGAATGAGCAGTTCTTC. It yields the protein CASSQEADSQNEQFF.

This chain joins TRBV14 and TRBJ2-7; D is uncertain. This CDR3 is 14 amino acids long. V dropped 3 bases and J dropped 2 bases, with 11 bases sitting between them. CDR1 is SGHDN, CDR2 FVKESK, per germline. CDR3 amino acids: CASSQMIGTYEQYF. The CDR3 DNA reads TGTGCCAGCAGCCAGATGATTGGAACCTACGAGCAGTACTTC.

The chain has TRBV12-3 or TRBV12-4 and TRBJ2-3; D perhaps matches TRBD1 (6 bases). The CDR3 has 15 residues. Between the trimmed V and J ends, which lost 10 bases and 4 bases, there was a span of 21 bases. CDR3 amino acids: CAIRPLQGFPDTQYF. In nucleotides, the CDR3 is TGTGCCATCAGGCCCCTACAGGGTTTCCCAGATACGCAGTATTTT.

This clonotype was observed many times. The chain uses TRBV6-5 and TRBJ1-1; a possible D gene is TRBD1 (6 bases). CDR3 size: 15 residues. Trimming removed 5 bases from V and 5 bases from J, with 18 bases in between. The germline V gene encodes CDR1 MNHEY and CDR2 SVGAGI. The CDR3 nucleotides are TGTGCCAGCAGTCCGACCCTGGGGGGCAGGACTGAAGCTTTCTTT. Translation: CASSPTLGGRTEAFF.

This chain uses TRBV6-2 or TRBV6-3 with TRBJ2-1; the D is unclear. Germline V gives CDR1 MNHEY, CDR2 SVGEGT. The CDR3 consists of 11 residues. The germline V and J ends were trimmed by 4 bases and 10 bases, with 8 bases remaining between them. CDR3 protein: CASSSLVEQFF. The CDR3 nucleotides are TGTGCCAGCAGTTCCCTCGTAGAGCAGTTCTTC.

The chain carries TRBV20-1 and TRBJ1-1; D gene uncertain. CDR3 length equals 13 residues. Germline values: CDR1 DFQATT, CDR2 SNEGSKA (reference sequence). CDR3 in DNA: TGCCTGGTTCAGGCCCCGGTTGGGGCTGAAGCTTTCTTT. This sequence encodes CLVQAPVGAEAFF.

The table lists this clonotype with a few counts. The chain links TRBV7-7 to TRBJ2-1; D is ambiguous. Germline CDR1 reads SSHAT; CDR2 reads FNYEAQ (reference sequence). There are 13 residues in the CDR3. The ends were cut back, 1 base at V and 9 bases at J, with 10 bases in the middle. CDR3 region: CASSLDGSGEQFF. CDR3 nucleotide sequence: TGTGCCAGCAGCTTAGACGGGTCTGGTGAGCAGTTCTTC.

The CDR3, as DNA: TGTGCCAGCAGCTTAAATGGGGGAAGGACAGATACGCAGTATTTT. Amino acids: CASSLNGGRTDTQYF. The gene calls are TRBV7-2 and TRBJ2-3; D may match TRBD1 or TRBD2 (5 bases each). CDR3 length: 15 amino acids. The germline CDR1 and CDR2 sequences are SGHTA and FQGNSA. V was clipped by 2 bases and J by 3 bases, with 12 bases between them.

As for this clonotype: The CDR3 carries no conserved terminal phenylalanine or tryptophan, so it likely arises from a read error. V gene TRBV29-1 combines with J gene TRBJ2-5; 7 bases agree with TRBD2. The end of the DNA aligns better with TRBJ2-1, so the J call may be wrong. The CDR3 extends over 13 amino acids. Germline loops: CDR1 SQVTM, CDR2 ANQGSEA. CDR3 bases: TGCAGCGTTGAAGAACTAGCGCCAAATGAGCAGTTCCTC. Its protein is CSVEELAPNEQFL.

In its sample, this clonotype was seen many times. This rearrangement joins TRBV7-9 to TRBJ2-3; D perhaps matches TRBD1 (6 bases). V lost 5 bases and J lost 0, with 12 bases in between. The V gene's germline CDR1 is SEHNR and CDR2 FQNEAQ (reference sequence). The CDR3 spans 15 residues. CDR3 nucleotide sequence: TGTGCCAGCAGCCCCGGGACAATTAGCACAGATACGCAGTATTTT. This gives the protein CASSPGTISTDTQYF.